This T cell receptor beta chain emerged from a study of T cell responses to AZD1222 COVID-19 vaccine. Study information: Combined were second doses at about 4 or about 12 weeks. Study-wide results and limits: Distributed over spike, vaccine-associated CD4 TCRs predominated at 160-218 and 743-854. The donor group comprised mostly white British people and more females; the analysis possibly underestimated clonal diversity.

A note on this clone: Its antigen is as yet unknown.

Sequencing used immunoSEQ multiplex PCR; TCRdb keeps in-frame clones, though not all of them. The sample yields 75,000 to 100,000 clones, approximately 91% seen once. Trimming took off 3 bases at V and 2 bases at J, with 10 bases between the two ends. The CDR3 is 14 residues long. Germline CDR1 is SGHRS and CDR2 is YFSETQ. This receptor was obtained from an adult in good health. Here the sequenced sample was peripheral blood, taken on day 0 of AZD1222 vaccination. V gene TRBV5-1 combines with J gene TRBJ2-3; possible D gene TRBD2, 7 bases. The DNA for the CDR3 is TGCGCCAGCAGCTGGGGGGGCAACACAGATACGCAGTATTTT. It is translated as CASSWGGNTDTQYF.